The 21 T cell receptor beta chains below all came from one sample that was sequenced in a study of shared clonotypes between healthy human individuals. Method: immunoSEQ multiplex PCR; TCRdb's copy keeps in-frame clones and lacks some. This sample carries some 630,000 clones, 55% to 75% of them seen once, and the ten largest clones take around 1.8%. Specimen: memory CD4+ T cells sorted from blood. As for subset: CD45RA-negative fraction. These receptor sequences come from a woman in her twenties or thirties in good health.

The J gene is TRBJ2-3, the V gene TRBV2; 15 bases agree with TRBD2. V was pared by 8 bases and J by 6 bases, with 9 bases of the junction left unmatched. CDR1 is SNHLY and CDR2 is FYNNEI in the germline V gene. The CDR3 sequence is 16 residues long. CDR3: CASCRTSGRVLDTQYF. CDR3 coding DNA: TGTGCCAGCTGTCGGACTAGCGGGAGGGTCCTGGATACGCAGTATTTT.

The chain carries TRBV5-1 and TRBJ2-1; TRBD2 matches 7 bases. The germline gives CDR1 SGHRS, CDR2 YFSETQ. The V gene end was trimmed by 5 bases and the J gene end by 4 bases; junction bases not matched to a gene: 9. CDR3 size: 15 residues. CDR3 residues: CASSISSGAYNEQFF. DNA for the CDR3: TGCGCCAGCAGTATCTCTAGCGGAGCTTACAATGAGCAGTTCTTC. Together with reference TRBV5-1 and TRBJ2-1, the CDR3 gives the full variable domain: KAGVTQTPRYLIKTRGQQVTLSCSPISGHRSVSWYQQTPGQGLQFLFEYFSETQRNKGNFPGRFSGRQFSNSRSEMNVSTLELGDSALYLCASSISSGAYNEQFFGPGTRLTVL.

This clone was seen a single time. This chain links TRBV29-1 with TRBJ2-3; 8 bases fit TRBD1. Unmatched junction bases numbered 6, after V lost 6 bases and J lost 4 bases. This CDR3 contains 13 residues. Germline-derived CDR1 and CDR2 are SQVTM and ANQGSEA. For the CDR3, the DNA is TGCAGCGTGACCGACAGGGGCCCAGATACGCAGTATTTT. Its protein product is CSVTDRGPDTQYF.

Comment on this clone: The identical CDR3 is also encoded by other nucleotide sequences in the sample. J is TRBJ1-1 and V is TRBV29-1, with D unclear. Trimming removed 8 bases from V and 1 base from J, with 8 bases in between. From germline, CDR1 is SQVTM and CDR2 ANQGSEA. This CDR3 comprises 11 residues. The CDR3 is CSTGRNTEAFF. The CDR3 DNA is TGCAGCACGGGTCGGAACACTGAAGCTTTCTTT.

CDR3 DNA: TGCGCCAGCAGCGTACAGGGTTTAACCTACGAGCAGTACTTC. This gives the protein CASSVQGLTYEQYF. The chain joins TRBV5-1 to TRBJ2-7; D is perhaps TRBD1 (6 bases). The germline V gene has CDR1 SGHRS and CDR2 YFSETQ. This CDR3 spans 14 amino acids. The ends were cut back, 4 bases at V and 2 bases at J, with 13 bases in the middle.

The chain couples TRBV19 to TRBJ2-3; D is undetermined. Germline lookup yields CDR1 LNHDA and CDR2 SQIVND (reference sequence). Deletions cut 1 base from V and 4 bases from J, with 9 bases between. This CDR3 spans 14 amino acids. CDR3 loop: CASSIGWASDTQYF. CDR3 coding DNA: TGTGCCAGTAGTATAGGGTGGGCCTCAGATACGCAGTATTTT. Complete variable domain (other parts from reference TRBV19 and TRBJ2-3): DGGITQSPKYLFRKEGQNVTLSCEQNLNHDAMYWYRQDPGQGLRLIYYSQIVNDFQKGDIAEGYSVSREKKESFPLTVTSAQKNPTAFYLCASSIGWASDTQYFGPGTRLTVL.

The chain combines TRBV10-3 with TRBJ1-2; D is possibly TRBD1 (5 bases). CDR3 size: 14 residues. CDR1 is ENHRY, CDR2 SYGVKD, per germline. V dropped 3 bases and J dropped 6 bases, with 14 bases sitting between them. The CDR3 region has the DNA TGTGCCATCAGTGATGCGGGTGGGGGAGATGGCTACACCTTC. This codes for CAISDAGGGDGYTF.

For this clone: This same CDR3 is encoded by further DNA sequences in the sample. The chain joins TRBV28 to TRBJ2-7; possibly TRBD1 for D (6 bases). Trimming pared 8 bases from V and 3 bases from J, leaving 8 bases between. CDR1 and CDR2 (germline): MDHEN, SYDVKM. CDR3 length: 11 residues. The CDR3 region is CASRGGYEQYF. The CDR3 DNA reads as TGTGCCAGCCGAGGGGGCTACGAGCAGTACTTC.

The chain combines TRBV19 with TRBJ1-5; D not resolved. The CDR3 consists of 14 residues. The germline V gene has CDR1 LNHDA and CDR2 SQIVND (reference sequence). The V and J ends lost 6 bases and 2 bases respectively, with 11 bases between them. CDR3 residues: CASRKTRGNQPQHF. The CDR3, as DNA: TGTGCCAGTAGGAAAACACGAGGCAATCAGCCCCAGCATTTT.

This clone was seen once. The rearrangement joins TRBV5-5 to TRBJ2-4, with D hard to call. The CDR3 runs 14 residues. The germline V and J ends were trimmed by 0 bases and 7 bases, with 11 bases remaining between them. CDR1 SGHKS and CDR2 YYEKEE come from the germline V gene (reference sequence). The DNA for the CDR3 is TGTGCCAGCAGCTTGGCCGGCTTCGGTAACATTCAGTACTTC. Its protein is CASSLAGFGNIQYF. The variable domain in full, completed from reference TRBV5-5 and TRBJ2-4, reads DAGVTQSPTHLIKTRGQQVTLRCSPISGHKSVSWYQQVLGQGPQFIFQYYEKEERGRGNFPDRFSARQFPNYSSELNVNALLLGDSALYLCASSLAGFGNIQYFGAGTRLSVL.

The rearrangement links TRBV27 to TRBJ2-1; D is perhaps TRBD1 (6 bases). V gave up 8 bases and J gave up 4 bases, with 18 bases separating them. This CDR3 is built from 15 residues. CDR1 and CDR2 (germline): MNHEY, SMNVEV (reference sequence). The DNA of the CDR3 is TGTGCCAGCGATTTCACATACAGGGTTTACAATGAGCAGTTCTTC. Translation gives CASDFTYRVYNEQFF.

This clone was detected only a few times. This chain links TRBV7-2 with TRBJ2-3, with 7 bases aligning to TRBD2. The CDR3 is 18 amino acids. V lost 5 bases and J lost 2; bases outside the gene matches: 16. The germline V gene encodes CDR1 SGHTA and CDR2 FQGNSA. CDR3 loop: CASSPGLGGRRNTDTQYF. In DNA form, the CDR3 reads TGTGCCAGCAGCCCGGGGTTAGGCGGGAGAAGAAACACAGATACGCAGTATTTT.

This chain connects TRBV4-1 to TRBJ2-7; 10 bases fit TRBD2. This CDR3 comprises 15 residues. The V gene end was trimmed by 5 bases and the J gene end by 5 bases; junction bases not matched to a gene: 9. Germline CDR1 is MGHRA and CDR2 is YSYEKL. The CDR3 nucleotides read TGCGCCAGCAGCACGCCTAGCGGGAGTTCGCACGAGCAGTACTTC. Residues: CASSTPSGSSHEQYF.

The V and J genes are TRBV5-4 and TRBJ2-5; D tentatively fits TRBD1 or TRBD2 (5 bases each). V was pared by 0 bases and J by 7 bases, with 13 bases between. The CDR3 runs to 14 residues. Germline V lookup: CDR1 SGHNT, CDR2 YYREEE (reference sequence). The CDR3, as DNA: TGTGCCAGCAGCTTGGTTGAGCCTGGGGGGACCCAGTACTTC. Translated, it gives CASSLVEPGGTQYF. The variable domain in full, completed from reference TRBV5-4 and TRBJ2-5, reads ETGVTQSPTHLIKTRGQQVTLRCSSQSGHNTVSWYQQALGQGPQFIFQYYREEENGRGNFPPRFSGLQFPNYSSELNVNALELDDSALYLCASSLVEPGGTQYFGPGTRLLVL.

V and J are TRBV6-4 and TRBJ2-1, with a weak D call TRBD2 (5 bases). The CDR3 sequence is 13 residues long. Germline CDR1 is MRHNA and CDR2 is SNTAGT. The V and J ends lost 5 bases and 7 bases respectively, with 12 bases between them. The CDR3 loop reads CASSKEDGNEQFF. The CDR3 DNA reads as TGTGCCAGCAGTAAGGAGGACGGGAATGAGCAGTTCTTC.

Details on this clone: A much larger clone lies one base from this, so it may be a read error. This sequence joins TRBV7-8 and TRBJ1-5; possibly TRBD1 for D (5 bases). This CDR3 is built from 14 residues. Germline V gene sequence: CDR1 SGHVS, CDR2 FQNEAQ. The CDR3 DNA is TGTGTCAGCAGCTTAGAGGTCAGGGACCAGCCCCAGCATTTT. Protein product: CVSSLEVRDQPQHF.

This rearrangement joins TRBV28 to TRBJ1-5; the D gene is possibly TRBD1 (5 bases). V was pared by 3 bases and J by 3 bases, with 15 bases between. CDR3 length equals 16 residues. CDR1 MDHEN and CDR2 SYDVKM come from the germline V gene. CDR3 sequence: CASSFLGGSVNQPQHF. Here the CDR3 DNA reads TGTGCCAGCAGTTTTTTGGGGGGATCCGTCAATCAGCCCCAGCATTTT.

This chain uses TRBV6-5 with TRBJ2-3; D is uncertain. Germline loops: CDR1 MNHEY, CDR2 SVGAGI. Trimming pared 0 bases from V and 5 bases from J, leaving 15 bases between. This CDR3 comprises 16 residues. CDR3 loop: CASSYSPPTSGDTQYF. The CDR3, as DNA: TGTGCCAGCAGTTACTCCCCTCCTACCTCGGGAGATACGCAGTATTTT.

The V call is TRBV13, the J call TRBJ2-7; D tentatively fits TRBD1 or TRBD2 (5 bases each). Germline CDR1 is PRHDT and CDR2 is FYEKMQ (reference sequence). V lost 0 bases and J lost 0, with 9 bases in between. The CDR3 contains 15 residues. The CDR3 DNA reads as TGTGCCAGCAGCTTAGGCCGAGGGACCTCCTACGAGCAGTACTTC. This sequence encodes CASSLGRGTSYEQYF. The entire variable domain, with the rest obtained from reference TRBV13 and TRBJ2-7, is as follows: AAGVIQSPRHLIKEKRETATLKCYPIPRHDTVYWYQQGPGQDPQFLISFYEKMQSDKGSIPDRFSAQQFSDYHSELNMSSLELGDSALYFCASSLGRGTSYEQYFGPGTRLTVT.

This chain uses TRBV5-1 with TRBJ1-1, with unresolved D. The germline CDR1 and CDR2 sequences are SGHRS and YFSETQ. This CDR3 contains 17 residues. With 2 bases removed from V and 1 base from J, the gap between germline ends came to 18 bases. The DNA of the CDR3 is TGCGCCAGCAGCTTTAATGTTAGTAGGGTCCAGAACACTGAAGCTTTCTTT. This translates into CASSFNVSRVQNTEAFF.

This clone was detected only a few times. The chain links TRBV7-2 to TRBJ2-7; the D gene is possibly TRBD1 (8 bases). Germline V gives CDR1 SGHTA, CDR2 FQGNSA. The CDR3 spans 15 residues. V was shortened by 4 bases and J by 4 bases, with 17 bases between the two germline ends. CDR3 protein: CASSSQPQGGYEQYF. The CDR3, as DNA: TGTGCCAGCAGCTCCCAACCACAGGGGGGGTACGAGCAGTACTTC.